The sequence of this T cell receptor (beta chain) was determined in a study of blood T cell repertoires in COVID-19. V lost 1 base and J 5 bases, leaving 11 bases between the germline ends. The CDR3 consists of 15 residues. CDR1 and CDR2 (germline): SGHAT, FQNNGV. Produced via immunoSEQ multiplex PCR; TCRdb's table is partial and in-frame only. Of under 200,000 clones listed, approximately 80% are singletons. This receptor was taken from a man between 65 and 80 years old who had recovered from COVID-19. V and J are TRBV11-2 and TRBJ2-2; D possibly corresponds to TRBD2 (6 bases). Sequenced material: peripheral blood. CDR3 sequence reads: CASSLAQGGTGELFF. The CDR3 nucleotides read TGTGCCAGCAGCTTAGCTCAGGGAGGTACCGGGGAGCTGTTTTTT.